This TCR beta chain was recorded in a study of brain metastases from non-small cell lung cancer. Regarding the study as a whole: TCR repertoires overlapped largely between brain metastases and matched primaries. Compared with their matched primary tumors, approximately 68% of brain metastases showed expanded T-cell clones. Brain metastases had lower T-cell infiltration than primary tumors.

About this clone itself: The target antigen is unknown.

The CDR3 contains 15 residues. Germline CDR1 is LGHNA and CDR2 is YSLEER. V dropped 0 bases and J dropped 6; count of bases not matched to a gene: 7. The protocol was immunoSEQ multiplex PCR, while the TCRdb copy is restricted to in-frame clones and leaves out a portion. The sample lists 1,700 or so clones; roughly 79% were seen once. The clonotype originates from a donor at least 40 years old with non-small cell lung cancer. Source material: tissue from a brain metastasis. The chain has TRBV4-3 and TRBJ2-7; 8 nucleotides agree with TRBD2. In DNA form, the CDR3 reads TGCGCCAGCAGCCAAGAATTTACGGGGGGGCGCGAGCAGTACTTC. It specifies CASSQEFTGGREQYF.